The TCR beta chain under discussion was sequenced for a study of vaccination and CD4 T cells after COVID-19. Study-level information: Sampling after COVID took place at a median of about 98 days (range 35 to 161) following diagnosis. The authors exposed cells to overlapping spike peptides derived from SARS-CoV-2, HCoV-NL63, HCoV-OC43 and HCoV-229E. Study-wide points: In convalescent patients, a median 86.3% of post-vaccine SARS-CoV-2-reactive clones appeared only after vaccination.

Sequencing of cultured CD4+ T cell DNA used the Oncomine TCR Beta short-read assay. TCRdb re-called the PCR reads with MiXCR, one entry per CDR3 protein. The data hold thousands of distinct CDR3 sequences, with 20% to 25% observed a single time. In germline, CDR1 is DFQATT, CDR2 SNEGSKA (reference sequence). CDR3 length: 14 amino acids. Trimming removed 3 bases from V and 1 base from J; junction bases left unmatched: 3. In regard to this clonotype: Antigen: not known.

Sample treatment: roughly 10-day PBMC culture with coronavirus spike peptide pools or control peptides (ViraFEST assay). This receptor was identified in a human donor with COVID-19. Specimen: cultured CD4+ T cells from blood. V and J are TRBV20-1 and TRBJ2-5, with 9 positions matching TRBD2. CDR3 DNA: TGCAGTGCTAGTCTAGCGGGGTCCCAAGAGACCCAGTACTTC. Translating it yields CSASLAGSQETQYF.